The present TCR beta chain was sequenced within a study of a mutant IDH1 vaccine in newly diagnosed glioma. Study context: First vaccine doses came 4-6 weeks after radiotherapy alone, or with temozolomide cycles. Mean patient age was around 40 years; 62.5% were male and approximately 40% female. Prior therapy was radiotherapy, temozolomide, or both; most received both.

The repertoire was sequenced with immunoSEQ multiplex PCR; TCRdb's copy has only in-frame clones and lacks some. This sample yields tens of thousands of clones, of which roughly nine tenths are seen a single time; around 1.5% belongs to the top ten. Overall study results and limits: Immune responses induced by vaccination arose in 93.3% of the patients.

This clone was recorded only once. Its antigen is currently unknown. The length of the CDR3 is 13 residues. V was shortened by 3 bases and J by 4 bases, with 9 bases between the two germline ends. Germline CDR1 is SGHAT and CDR2 is FQNNGV. Time point here: week 35, safety follow-up. Doses comprised 300 ug of mutant IDH1 20-mer peptide each, plus topical imiquimod. Source: PBMCs, taken from a glioma patient whose treatment included an IDH1 peptide vaccine. The chain is built from TRBV11-2 and TRBJ2-5, with unresolved D. The sequence derives from a man aged 35-49 years with glioma. CDR3 DNA: TGTGCCAGCAGCTTGTCGGACCGAGAGACCCAGTACTTC. It specifies CASSLSDRETQYF. The whole variable domain, remainder taken from reference TRBV11-2 and TRBJ2-5, is EAGVAQSPRYKIIEKRQSVAFWCNPISGHATLYWYQQILGQGPKLLIQFQNNGVVDDSQLPKDRFSAERLKGVDSTLKIQPAKLEDSAVYLCASSLSDRETQYFGPGTRLLVL.